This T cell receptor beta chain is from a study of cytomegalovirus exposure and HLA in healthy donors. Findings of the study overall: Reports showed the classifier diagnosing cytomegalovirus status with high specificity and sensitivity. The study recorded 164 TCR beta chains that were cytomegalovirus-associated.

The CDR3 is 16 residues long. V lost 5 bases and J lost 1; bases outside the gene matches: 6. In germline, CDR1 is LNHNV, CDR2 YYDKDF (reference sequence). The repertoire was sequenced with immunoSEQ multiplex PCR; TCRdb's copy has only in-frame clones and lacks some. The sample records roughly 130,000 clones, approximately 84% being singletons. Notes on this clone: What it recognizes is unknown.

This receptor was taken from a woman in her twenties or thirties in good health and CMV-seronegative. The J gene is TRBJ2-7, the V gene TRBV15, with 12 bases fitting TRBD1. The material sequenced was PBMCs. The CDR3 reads CATSPEGQGASYEQYF. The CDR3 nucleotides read TGTGCCACCAGCCCAGAGGGACAGGGGGCGTCCTACGAGCAGTACTTC.